This TCR beta chain appears in the sequencing data of a study of a mutant IDH1 vaccine in newly diagnosed glioma. General study points: There were vaccine-induced immune responses in approximately 95% of the patients.

This CDR3 region has 16 residues. V lost 3 bases, J lost 2 bases, and 16 bases lay in between. In germline, CDR1 is SGHAT, CDR2 FQNNGV. Noted time point: week 5, during vaccination. Vaccination used 300 ug of mutant IDH1 20-mer peptide per dose, with topical imiquimod. Profiling relied on immunoSEQ multiplex PCR, and the TCRdb table lists in-frame clones only, not all of them. The sample includes roughly 50,000 clones, roughly four fifths of them seen just once. Points on this clone: Its antigen is as yet unknown.

The source material was PBMCs, sampled from a glioma patient whose treatment included an IDH1 peptide vaccine. The sequence was collected from a man younger than 40 with glioma. The V call is TRBV11-2, the J call TRBJ1-1; D is ambiguous. CDR3 sequence: CASSLRSAGGNTEAFF. CDR3 sequence (DNA): TGTGCCAGCAGCTTGAGGTCGGCAGGTGGTAACACTGAAGCTTTCTTT. Looking up the rest from reference TRBV11-2 and TRBJ1-1 gives the full variable domain: EAGVAQSPRYKIIEKRQSVAFWCNPISGHATLYWYQQILGQGPKLLIQFQNNGVVDDSQLPKDRFSAERLKGVDSTLKIQPAKLEDSAVYLCASSLRSAGGNTEAFFGQGTRLTVV.